This TCR beta chain was sequenced for a study of T cells in tuberculosis. Study context: In South Africa, adults with active tuberculosis were compared with IGRA-negative and latently infected IGRA-positive adolescents.

Measured with immunoSEQ multiplex PCR; TCRdb has only the in-frame clones, and not every one. Of some 31,000 clones in the sample, roughly nine tenths were seen once. CDR1 is SGHRS and CDR2 is YFSETQ in the germline V gene. The CDR3 is 16 amino acids. Unmatched junction bases numbered 3, after V lost 1 base and J lost 0 bases. This receptor was obtained from a donor aged 10-30 years with latent tuberculosis or without tuberculosis infection. The specimen was PBMCs. The genes are TRBV5-1 and TRBJ1-4, with 7 bases that match TRBD1. Here the CDR3 reads CASSLSQGATNEKLFF. CDR3 sequence (DNA): TGCGCCAGCAGCTTGAGTCAGGGGGCAACTAATGAAAAACTGTTTTTT.